Sequencing of this TCR beta chain was carried out in a study of T cells in Graves' hyperthyroidism and ophthalmopathy. It was RNA transcripts that yielded the amplified TCR beta CDR3 regions. Initially, a first-round RT-PCR of the TCR CDR3 employed the HTBI primer set. TCRdb called the multiplex PCR reads again in MiXCR, with one record for every CDR3 protein. This table has about 420,000 distinct CDR3 sequences, around a sixth appearing once. The source is a woman under 30 with Graves' hyperthyroidism. The specimen sequenced was blood.

For the CDR3, the DNA is TGTGCCAGCAGTCCCTTCCCGGTGAGGGGTTCGAACACTGAAGCTTTCTTT. As protein: CASSPFPVRGSNTEAFF. V and J are TRBV12-3 or TRBV12-4 and TRBJ1-1; D is perhaps TRBD1 (5 bases). This CDR3 is built from 17 residues. V was pared by 5 bases and J by 1 base, with 20 bases between.